Listed here is a single T cell receptor (beta chain). Its cognate antigen is unknown. V gave up 3 bases and J gave up 4 bases, with 10 bases separating them. The CDR3 sequence is 14 residues long. Germline assignment: CDR1 MDHEN and CDR2 SYDVKM. Deep was the level used in running the assay. Several immunoSEQ plates held equal portions of the genomic DNA taken from each subset. Measured with immunoSEQ multiplex PCR; TCRdb has only the in-frame clones, and not every one. Here the sample spans more than 900,000 clones, roughly 74% being singletons. The sample belongs to a study of shared clonotypes between healthy human individuals. Broader study findings: Across subsets, estimated richness was generally greater for naive than for memory populations. Donors were few, which limited the genetic and exposure-history diversity represented.

Sequenced input: memory CD4+ T cells from PBMCs. Subset specified: CD45RA-negative fraction. The TCR sequence derives from a man aged 18 to 30 in good health. Some clones in this sample may be carry-over from other donors' samples. The chain links TRBV28 to TRBJ2-4, with D possibly matching TRBD1 (6 bases). The CDR3 is CASSLEDRKNIQYF. CDR3 bases: TGTGCCAGCAGTTTGGAGGACAGAAAAAACATTCAGTACTTC.